The 32 T cell receptor beta chains below come from one sample, sequenced in a study of graft-versus-host responses after intestinal transplantation. Sequencing used immunoSEQ multiplex PCR; TCRdb keeps in-frame clones, though not all of them. The repertoire holds tens of thousands of clones, approximately 96% seen once, with about 0.23% in the top ten. Their target antigens are unknown. Sequences were derived from unstimulated CD8+ T cells sorted from spleen or lymph node cells, sampled before transplant. Receptors originate from a human donor who was the organ donor for an intestinal transplant.

The chain recombines TRBV25-1 with TRBJ1-1, with D uncertain. Germline CDR1 is MGHDK and CDR2 is SYGVNS. Between the trimmed V and J ends, which lost 4 bases and 0 bases, there was a span of 12 bases. CDR3 length: 15 amino acids. The CDR3 sequence: CASSGHELLNTEAFF. CDR3 DNA: TGTGCCAGCAGTGGTCATGAGCTCCTGAACACTGAAGCTTTCTTT.

V is TRBV10-3 and J is TRBJ2-1, with 9 bases aligning to TRBD2. Germline CDR1 ENHRY, CDR2 SYGVKD. The CDR3 contains 14 residues. Unmatched junction bases numbered 4, after V lost 0 bases and J lost 10 bases. The CDR3 coding sequence is TGTGCCATCAGTGAGTCGACAGCGGGGGGAGAGCAGTTCTTC. This encodes CAISESTAGGEQFF.

This clone has more than one count but fewer than ten. CDR3 sequence reads: CASKEAGTGGSPLHF. CDR3 coding DNA: TGTGCCAGTAAGGAAGCCGGGACAGGGGGTTCACCCCTCCACTTT. This chain joins TRBV19 and TRBJ1-6; TRBD1 matches 11 bases. Looked up from germline, CDR1 is LNHDA and CDR2 is SQIVND (reference sequence). The CDR3 is 15 amino acids. The junction had 8 bases not matched to a gene; V was cut back by 7 bases and J by 9 bases.

The chain is built from TRBV4-1 and TRBJ2-1, with TRBD1 matching over 9 bases. The V gene's germline CDR1 is MGHRA and CDR2 YSYEKL. This CDR3 is 17 amino acids long. V shed 4 bases and J 3 bases; nucleotides not matched to a gene: 10. CDR3 sequence (DNA): TGCGCCAGCAGCCCCCCCCCAGGACAGGGGATCTACAATGAGCAGTTCTTC. Translating it yields CASSPPPGQGIYNEQFF.

V gene TRBV29-1 combines with J gene TRBJ2-7; possible D gene TRBD1, 5 bases. CDR1 is SQVTM and CDR2 is ANQGSEA in the germline V gene. The CDR3 loop spans 14 amino acids. V lost 5 bases, J lost 3 bases, and 17 bases lay in between. The CDR3 coding sequence is TGCAGCGTTTCCGGCGCGACAGACCACTACGAGCAGTACTTC. Its translation is CSVSGATDHYEQYF.

V gene TRBV5-6 combines with J gene TRBJ2-1; the match to TRBD1 covers 10 bases. J gave up 8 bases and V 0 bases, and 2 bases lay outside the gene matches. Germline loops: CDR1 SGHDT, CDR2 YYEEEE. The CDR3 contains 14 residues. The CDR3 DNA follows: TGTGCCAGCAGCTTGGGAGGGACAGGGGATGAGCAGTTCTTC. This gives the protein CASSLGGTGDEQFF.

V and J are TRBV27 and TRBJ2-1; D not certain. This CDR3 comprises 16 residues. The germline CDR1 and CDR2 sequences are MNHEY and SMNVEV (reference sequence). Trimming cost V 3 bases and J 6 bases, with 18 bases left between them. The CDR3 is CASSFSRAYEANEQFF. In DNA, the CDR3 is TGTGCCAGCAGTTTCTCTCGCGCTTATGAGGCCAATGAGCAGTTCTTC.

The V call is TRBV5-1, the J call TRBJ1-1, with D perhaps TRBD1 (5 bases). Germline V gives CDR1 SGHRS, CDR2 YFSETQ. V lost 0 bases, J lost 10 bases, and 13 bases lay in between. This CDR3 has 13 residues. CDR3 amino acids: CASSLATGLVAFF. The DNA for the CDR3 is TGCGCCAGCAGCTTGGCGACGGGGCTTGTAGCTTTCTTT.

This chain connects TRBV10-3 to TRBJ1-6; perhaps TRBD1 as D (6 bases). The length of the CDR3 is 16 residues. Germline V CDR1 and CDR2: ENHRY, SYGVKD. V was shortened by 0 bases and J by 6 bases, with 12 bases between the two germline ends. This CDR3 reads CAISESQGVANSPLHF. Here the CDR3 DNA reads TGTGCCATCAGTGAGTCACAGGGAGTTGCTAATTCACCCCTCCACTTT.

This chain joins TRBV6-1 and TRBJ2-1, with D possibly being TRBD2 (6 bases). Germline assignment: CDR1 MNHNS and CDR2 SASEGT. The CDR3 has 11 residues. Between the trimmed V and J ends, which lost 9 bases and 6 bases, there was a span of 9 bases. The CDR3 region has the DNA TGTGCCAGTGTCGGGAGCAATGAGCAGTTCTTC. Translation gives CASVGSNEQFF.

This rearrangement joins TRBV29-1 to TRBJ2-7; D not certain. V was trimmed by 7 bases and J by 5 bases, leaving 12 bases between them. CDR1 is SQVTM, CDR2 ANQGSEA, per germline. The CDR3 is 11 residues long. The CDR3 region is CSAIWYDEQYF. For the CDR3, the DNA is TGCAGCGCAATCTGGTACGACGAGCAGTACTTC.

The chain carries TRBV28 and TRBJ2-5; 8 bases align to TRBD1. The CDR3 sequence is 14 residues long. Trimming at V came to 4 bases and at J to 5 bases, leaving 6 bases not matched to a gene. Germline CDR1 MDHEN, CDR2 SYDVKM. The CDR3 spells CASSYSGGGETQYF. For the CDR3, the DNA is TGTGCCAGCAGTTACTCAGGGGGCGGGGAGACCCAGTACTTC.

The CDR3 sequence is CASSFLDTGELFF. Written as DNA, the CDR3 is TGTGCCAGCAGCTTTCTGGACACCGGGGAGCTGTTTTTT. The chain combines TRBV7-9 with TRBJ2-2; D is undetermined. Germline V lookup: CDR1 SEHNR, CDR2 FQNEAQ (reference sequence). The CDR3 totals 13 residues. The V gene lost 3 bases and the J gene lost 3 bases, with 5 bases spanning the gap.

V gene TRBV2 combines with J gene TRBJ2-7; a weak D match, TRBD2 (5 bases). The V and J ends lost 9 bases and 2 bases respectively, with 11 bases between them. CDR3 length: 12 amino acids. Germline values: CDR1 SNHLY, CDR2 FYNNEI. This CDR3 reads CASWTPTYEQYF. CDR3 DNA: TGTGCCAGTTGGACTCCTACCTACGAGCAGTACTTC.

The chain uses TRBV27 and TRBJ2-7, with a weak D call TRBD1 (6 bases). The CDR3 runs 14 residues. In germline, CDR1 is MNHEY, CDR2 SMNVEV (reference sequence). Trimming removed 3 bases at V and 3 bases at J, with 12 bases between. CDR3 sequence (DNA): TGTGCCAGCAGTTTCGGTAGACAGGACTACGAGCAGTACTTC. It encodes CASSFGRQDYEQYF.

This clone was observed a handful of times. The rearrangement joins TRBV5-6 to TRBJ2-1; 12 bases line up with TRBD2. This CDR3 region has 15 residues. Looked up from germline, CDR1 is SGHDT and CDR2 is YYEEEE. The V gene end was trimmed by 4 bases and the J gene end by 2 bases; junction bases not matched to a gene: 1. The CDR3 spells CASSPSGGAYNEQFF. In DNA, the CDR3 is TGTGCCAGCAGCCCTAGCGGGGGGGCCTACAATGAGCAGTTCTTC.

The gene calls are TRBV7-8 and TRBJ2-2; D possibly corresponds to TRBD2 (5 bases). The CDR3 is made up of 16 amino acids. V gave up 7 bases and J gave up 6 bases, with 21 bases separating them. Germline V lookup: CDR1 SGHVS, CDR2 FQNEAQ. The CDR3 loop is CASTAYSGLDAGELFF. Here the CDR3 DNA reads TGTGCCAGCACCGCTTATTCCGGACTGGACGCCGGGGAGCTGTTTTTT. The variable domain in full, with the rest retrieved from reference TRBV7-8 and TRBJ2-2, is GAGVSQSPRYKVAKRGQDVALRCDPISGHVSLFWYQQALGQGPEFLTYFQNEAQLDKSGLPSDRFFAERPEGSVSTLKIQRTQQEDSAVYLCASTAYSGLDAGELFFGEGSRLTVL.

The rearrangement joins TRBV4-1 to TRBJ2-5; D remains ambiguous. The CDR3 is 13 amino acids. V was trimmed by 0 bases and J by 4 bases, leaving 6 bases between them. The germline V gene has CDR1 MGHRA and CDR2 YSYEKL. The CDR3 loop reads CASSQDLSETQYF. DNA for the CDR3: TGCGCCAGCAGCCAAGATCTCTCAGAGACCCAGTACTTC.

The chain employs TRBV4-2 and TRBJ1-1; TRBD1 is a possible D gene (6 bases). The V end lost 11 bases, the J end lost 4 bases, and 17 bases lay between the germline ends. This CDR3 contains 13 residues. The germline gives CDR1 LGHNA, CDR2 YNFKEQ. CDR3 amino acids: CASQEGGGTEAFF. The CDR3 DNA sequence: TGTGCCTCCCAGGAAGGAGGGGGCACTGAAGCTTTCTTT.

V and J are TRBV9 and TRBJ2-1; the D gene is possibly TRBD2 (6 bases). V was trimmed by 6 bases and J by 7 bases, leaving 17 bases between them. The CDR3 has 14 amino acids. CDR1 SGDLS and CDR2 YYNGEE come from the germline V gene. The CDR3 reads CASTPAAGWNEQFF. The CDR3 nucleotides read TGTGCCAGCACCCCCGCCGCGGGGTGGAATGAGCAGTTCTTC.

V and J are TRBV5-4 and TRBJ2-5; TRBD2 matches at 12 bases. J lost 2 bases, V lost 0 bases, and 5 bases had no gene match. The CDR3 loop spans 17 amino acids. The germline CDR1 and CDR2 sequences are SGHNT and YYREEE (reference sequence). CDR3 sequence (DNA): TGTGCCAGCAGCTTGGTCGTTCTAGCGGGGGGGCAAGAGACCCAGTACTTC. Its protein product is CASSLVVLAGGQETQYF.

The chain employs TRBV12-5 and TRBJ1-2, with 10 positions matching TRBD1. Trimming took 3 bases from V and 6 from J; bases not matched to a gene: 16. Germline V gene sequence: CDR1 LGHNT, CDR2 FRNRAP. There are 18 residues in the CDR3. CDR3 sequence: CASGFYYPSGQGNDGYTF. The CDR3, as DNA: TGTGCTAGTGGTTTCTACTACCCCTCGGGACAGGGGAACGATGGCTACACCTTC.

This clone was recorded once. The rearrangement joins TRBV29-1 to TRBJ2-7, with D hard to call. Germline CDR1 SQVTM, CDR2 ANQGSEA. V lost 2 bases and J lost 0, with 14 bases in between. CDR3 length equals 15 residues. The DNA of the CDR3 is TGCAGCGTTGAAAACACCGGGTCGACCTCCTACGAGCAGTACTTC. Its translation: CSVENTGSTSYEQYF.

The chain carries TRBV11-2 and TRBJ1-4; TRBD1 might be the D (6 bases). Trimming pared 5 bases from V and 4 bases from J, leaving 11 bases between. Germline CDR1 and CDR2: SGHAT and FQNNGV. This CDR3 spans 14 amino acids. The CDR3 DNA follows: TGTGCCAGCAGCCACAGGGCTATTAATGAAAAACTGTTTTTT. Translation: CASSHRAINEKLFF.

The chain links TRBV28 to TRBJ2-1; D remains ambiguous. Germline values: CDR1 MDHEN, CDR2 SYDVKM. Trimming removed 4 bases from V and 6 bases from J, with 4 bases in between. This CDR3 has 11 residues. CDR3 coding DNA: TGTGCCAGCAGTTACAGCAATGAGCAGTTCTTC. Amino acids: CASSYSNEQFF.

The rearrangement joins TRBV7-8 to TRBJ2-6, with D perhaps TRBD2 (5 bases). Germline CDR1 SGHVS, CDR2 FQNEAQ. The CDR3 extends over 18 amino acids. The V gene lost 3 bases and the J gene lost 3 bases, with 18 bases spanning the gap. The CDR3 DNA is TGTGCCAGCAGCTTCTTATCTCCCCGGGGAGATGGGGCCAACGTCCTGACTTTC. This sequence encodes CASSFLSPRGDGANVLTF.

The V gene is TRBV6-5, the J gene TRBJ2-1; D gene ambiguous. Germline loops: CDR1 MNHEY, CDR2 SVGAGI. This CDR3 contains 13 residues. Trimming left V 0 bases short and J 9 bases short, with 9 bases between. Here the CDR3 reads CASSYSREAEQFF. The CDR3 DNA reads as TGTGCCAGCAGTTACTCGCGAGAGGCTGAGCAGTTCTTC.

The chain has TRBV7-9 and TRBJ2-5; D perhaps matches TRBD2 (5 bases). The CDR3 is 15 amino acids. Germline V CDR1 and CDR2: SEHNR, FQNEAQ (reference sequence). V was trimmed by 1 base and J by 7 bases, leaving 16 bases between them. DNA of the CDR3: TGTGCCAGCAGCTTAGACAACGACTATCCCGCGACCCAGTACTTC. As protein: CASSLDNDYPATQYF. Full variable domain (outside the CDR3, taken from reference TRBV7-9 and TRBJ2-5): DTGVSQNPRHKITKRGQNVTFRCDPISEHNRLYWYRQTLGQGPEFLTYFQNEAQLEKSRLLSDRFSAERPKGSFSTLEIQRTEQGDSAMYLCASSLDNDYPATQYFGPGTRLLVL.

V gene TRBV6-4 combines with J gene TRBJ2-7, with TRBD2 matching 12 bases. V lost 2 bases to trimming and J lost 4 bases; unmatched junction nucleotides: 6. CDR3 length equals 16 residues. CDR1 is MRHNA and CDR2 is SNTAGT in the germline V gene. CDR3 DNA: TGTGCCAGCAGTGACACACTAGCGGGGGGCGATTACGAGCAGTACTTC. Translated: CASSDTLAGGDYEQYF.

The chain links TRBV12-2 to TRBJ1-3. TRBV12-2 is shown as a pseudogene. The CDR3 extends over 13 amino acids. CDR3 loop: CASRLISGNTIYF. CDR3 nucleotides: TGTGCAAGTCGCTTAATTTCTGGAAACACCATATATTTT.

The CDR3 protein is CASSYPVQNEKLFF. CDR3 DNA sequence: TGTGCCAGCAGTTACCCCGTCCAAAATGAAAAACTGTTTTTT. J is TRBJ1-4 and V is TRBV6-6; D gene ambiguous. The CDR3 contains 14 residues. The germline gives CDR1 MNHNY, CDR2 SVGAGI (reference sequence). Trimming removed 2 bases at V and 5 bases at J, with 9 bases between.

The V and J genes are TRBV14 and TRBJ2-1, with D possibly being TRBD1 (5 bases). CDR3 size: 15 residues. CDR1 is SGHDN and CDR2 is FVKESK in the germline V gene. With 1 base removed from V and 8 bases from J, the gap between germline ends came to 15 bases. The CDR3 sequence is CASSQGSSRGDEQFF. For the CDR3, the DNA is TGTGCCAGCAGCCAAGGGTCGTCAAGGGGCGATGAGCAGTTCTTC.